The table lists the clone carrying this T cell receptor beta chain with a count of one. This record belongs to a study of cytomegalovirus exposure and HLA in healthy donors. Use of 60 Vbeta and 13 Jbeta primers characterized the PCR. Method: immunoSEQ multiplex PCR; TCRdb's copy keeps in-frame clones and lacks some. The sample lists approximately 88,000 clones; roughly 79% were seen once. From germline, CDR1 is SNHLY and CDR2 FYNNEI. The CDR3 spans 14 residues. V was cut by 3 bases and J by 7 bases, with 16 bases left in between. The chain uses TRBV2 and TRBJ2-7, with D perhaps matching TRBD1 (5 bases). Material: PBMCs. The receptor was derived from a male donor in good health and CMV-seronegative. CDR3 DNA sequence: TGTGCCAGCAGTGAGTCAGGGCCAGTTCGGGAGCAGTACTTC. Encoded protein: CASSESGPVREQYF.